A selection of T cell receptor beta chains follows, all from one sample in a study of T cells after yellow fever vaccination. TCRdb ran MiXCR on the 5' RACE reads and lists one entry per CDR3 protein. The sample carries under 55,000 distinct CDR3 sequences, 6.8% recorded once. Material: CD8+ T cells not binding an NS4B(214-222) dextramer, sorted from PBMCs, obtained 45 days after the yellow fever booster vaccination. The receptors derive from a man aged 30 to 45 who received the YFV17D yellow fever vaccine. CDR3s include the opening cysteine and the closing phenylalanine or tryptophan. The D gene is left open where the match is weak. A clone size is listed for some rows: how often the clone was seen (once, few, many), or a class if it is expanded.

D gene: TRBD2; clone size: many; V gene: TRBV3-1; J gene: TRBJ2-3; CDR3 protein: CASSQEYVGGPGDTQYF; CDR3 DNA: TGTGCCAGCAGCCAAGAATACGTGGGAGGGCCCGGAGATACGCAGTATTTT
D gene: .; clone size: many; V gene: TRBV7-6; J gene: TRBJ1-1; CDR3 protein: CASSLGGGGSTEAFF; CDR3 DNA: TGTGCCAGCAGCTTAGGGGGGGGAGGGAGCACTGAAGCTTTCTTT
D gene: .; clone size: many; V gene: TRBV3-1; J gene: TRBJ2-7; CDR3 protein: CASSPSRGGYEQYF; CDR3 DNA: TGTGCCAGCAGCCCCTCGAGGGGGGGGTACGAGCAGTACTTC
D gene: TRBD2; clone size: .; V gene: TRBV19; J gene: TRBJ2-1; CDR3 protein: CASRPQSGRAFNYNEQFF; CDR3 DNA: TGTGCCAGTAGGCCACAAAGCGGGAGGGCCTTTAACTACAATGAGCAGTTCTTC
D gene: TRBD2; clone size: many; V gene: TRBV7-2; J gene: TRBJ2-7; CDR3 protein: CASSLGSGRAGEQYF; CDR3 DNA: TGTGCCAGCAGCTTAGGGAGCGGGAGGGCCGGCGAGCAGTACTTC
D gene: TRBD1; clone size: many; V gene: TRBV20-1; J gene: TRBJ2-1; CDR3 protein: CSARVVSRDRPGEQFF; CDR3 DNA: TGCAGTGCTAGAGTCGTAAGCCGGGACAGGCCTGGTGAGCAGTTCTTC
D gene: TRBD1; clone size: many; V gene: TRBV29-1; J gene: TRBJ2-3; CDR3 protein: CSVDQGAQLTDTQYF; CDR3 DNA: TGCAGCGTTGACCAGGGGGCGCAGCTGACAGATACGCAGTATTTT
D gene: TRBD1; clone size: many; V gene: TRBV24-1; J gene: TRBJ2-4; CDR3 protein: CATSRQGLENIQYF; CDR3 DNA: TGTGCCACAAGCAGACAGGGATTGGAAAACATTCAGTACTTC
D gene: .; clone size: many; V gene: TRBV6-2/TRBV6-3; J gene: TRBJ2-1; CDR3 protein: CASSPPAWDEQFF; CDR3 DNA: TGTGCCAGCAGCCCACCGGCTTGGGATGAGCAGTTCTTC
D gene: .; clone size: .; V gene: TRBV3-1; J gene: TRBJ2-3; CDR3 protein: CASTRGVPWADTQYF; CDR3 DNA: TGTGCCAGCACCAGGGGCGTCCCTTGGGCAGATACGCAGTATTTT
D gene: .; clone size: many; V gene: TRBV18; J gene: TRBJ2-1; CDR3 protein: CASSPTPGVNNNEQFF; CDR3 DNA: TGTGCCAGCTCACCCACCCCGGGAGTCAATAATAATGAGCAGTTCTTC
D gene: TRBD1; clone size: .; V gene: TRBV18; J gene: TRBJ1-5; CDR3 protein: CASSPQDSGGPQSPQHF; CDR3 DNA: TGTGCCAGCTCACCTCAAGACTCAGGGGGGCCACAATCGCCCCAGCATTTT
D gene: .; clone size: .; V gene: TRBV19; J gene: TRBJ1-5; CDR3 protein: CASSIVQNNQPQHF; CDR3 DNA: TGTGCCAGTAGTATAGTGCAGAACAATCAGCCCCAGCATTTT
D gene: .; clone size: many; V gene: TRBV14; J gene: TRBJ2-1; CDR3 protein: CASSPPGPTPHNEQFF; CDR3 DNA: TGTGCCAGCAGCCCCCCGGGACCGACTCCTCACAATGAGCAGTTCTTC
D gene: TRBD1; clone size: many; V gene: TRBV7-2; J gene: TRBJ2-7; CDR3 protein: CASSLFGTGGYEQYF; CDR3 DNA: TGTGCCAGCAGCTTATTCGGGACAGGGGGCTACGAGCAGTACTTC